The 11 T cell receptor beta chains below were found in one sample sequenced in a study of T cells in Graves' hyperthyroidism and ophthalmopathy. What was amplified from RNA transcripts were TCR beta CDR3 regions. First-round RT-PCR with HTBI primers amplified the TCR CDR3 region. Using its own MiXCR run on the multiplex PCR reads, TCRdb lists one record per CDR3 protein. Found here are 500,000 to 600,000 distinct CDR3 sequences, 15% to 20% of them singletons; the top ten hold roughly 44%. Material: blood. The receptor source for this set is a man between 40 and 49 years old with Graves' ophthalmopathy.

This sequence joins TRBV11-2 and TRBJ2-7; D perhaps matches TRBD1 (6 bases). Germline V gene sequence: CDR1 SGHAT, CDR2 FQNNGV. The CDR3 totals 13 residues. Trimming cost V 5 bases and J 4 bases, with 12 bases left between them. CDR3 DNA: TGTGCCAGCAGCCAGGGGATAGTGTACGAGCAGTACTTC. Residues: CASSQGIVYEQYF. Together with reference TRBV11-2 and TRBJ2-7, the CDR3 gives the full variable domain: EAGVAQSPRYKIIEKRQSVAFWCNPISGHATLYWYQQILGQGPKLLIQFQNNGVVDDSQLPKDRFSAERLKGVDSTLKIQPAKLEDSAVYLCASSQGIVYEQYFGPGTRLTVT.

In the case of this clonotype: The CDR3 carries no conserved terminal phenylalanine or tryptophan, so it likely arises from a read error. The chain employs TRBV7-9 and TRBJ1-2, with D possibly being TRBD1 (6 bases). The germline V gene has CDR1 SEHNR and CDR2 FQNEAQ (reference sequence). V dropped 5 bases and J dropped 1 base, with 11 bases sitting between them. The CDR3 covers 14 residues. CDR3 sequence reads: CASSPPDSNYGYTL. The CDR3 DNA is TGTGCCAGCAGCCCCCCGGACAGTAACTATGGCTACACCCTC.

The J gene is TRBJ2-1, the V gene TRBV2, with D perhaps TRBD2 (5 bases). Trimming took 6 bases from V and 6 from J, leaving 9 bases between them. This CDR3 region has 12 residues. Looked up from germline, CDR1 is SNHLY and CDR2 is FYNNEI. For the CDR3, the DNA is TGTGCCAGCAGCGCGAGCGGCAATGAGCAGTTCTTC. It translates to CASSASGNEQFF.

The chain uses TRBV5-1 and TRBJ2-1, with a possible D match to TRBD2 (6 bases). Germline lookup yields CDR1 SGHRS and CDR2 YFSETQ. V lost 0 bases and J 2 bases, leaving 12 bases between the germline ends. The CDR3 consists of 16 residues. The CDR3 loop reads CASSLAGGKTYNEQFF. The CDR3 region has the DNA TGCGCCAGCAGCTTGGCCGGCGGGAAAACCTACAATGAGCAGTTCTTC.

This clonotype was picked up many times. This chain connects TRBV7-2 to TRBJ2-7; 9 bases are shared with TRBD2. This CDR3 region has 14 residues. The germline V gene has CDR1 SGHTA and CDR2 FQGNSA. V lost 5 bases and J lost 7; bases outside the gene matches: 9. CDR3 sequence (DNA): TGTGCCAGCAGCCAGGGACTAGCACGGGGTGAGCAGTACTTC. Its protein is CASSQGLARGEQYF. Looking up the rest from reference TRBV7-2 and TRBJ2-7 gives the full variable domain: GAGVSQSPSNKVTEKGKDVELRCDPISGHTALYWYRQSLGQGLEFLIYFQGNSAPDKSGLPSDRFSAERTGGSVSTLTIQRTQQEDSAVYLCASSQGLARGEQYFGPGTRLTVT.

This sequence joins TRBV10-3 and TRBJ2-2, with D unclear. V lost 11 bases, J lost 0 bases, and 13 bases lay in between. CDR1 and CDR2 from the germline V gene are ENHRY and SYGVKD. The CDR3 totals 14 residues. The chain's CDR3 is CAARLTTNTGELFF. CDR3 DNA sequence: TGTGCCGCCCGGCTAACAACGAACACCGGGGAGCTGTTTTTT.

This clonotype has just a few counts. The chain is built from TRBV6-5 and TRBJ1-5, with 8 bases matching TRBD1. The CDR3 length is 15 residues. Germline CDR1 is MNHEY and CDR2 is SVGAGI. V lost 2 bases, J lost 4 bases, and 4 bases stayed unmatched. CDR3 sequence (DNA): TGTGCCAGCAGTTACGACCGGACAGGGAATCAGCCCCAGCATTTT. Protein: CASSYDRTGNQPQHF.

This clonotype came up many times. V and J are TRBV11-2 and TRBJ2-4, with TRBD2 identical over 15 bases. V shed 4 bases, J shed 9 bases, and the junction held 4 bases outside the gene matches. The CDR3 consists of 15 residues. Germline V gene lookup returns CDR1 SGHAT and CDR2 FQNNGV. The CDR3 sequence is CASSSRGLAGGIQYF. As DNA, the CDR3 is TGTGCCAGCAGCTCCAGGGGACTAGCGGGAGGCATTCAGTACTTC.

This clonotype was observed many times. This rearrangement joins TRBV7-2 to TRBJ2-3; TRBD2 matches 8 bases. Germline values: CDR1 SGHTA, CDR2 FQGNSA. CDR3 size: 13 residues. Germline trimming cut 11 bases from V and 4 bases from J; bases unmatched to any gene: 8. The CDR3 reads CAGTAGVADTQYF. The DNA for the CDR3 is TGTGCCGGTACAGCGGGAGTGGCAGATACGCAGTATTTT.

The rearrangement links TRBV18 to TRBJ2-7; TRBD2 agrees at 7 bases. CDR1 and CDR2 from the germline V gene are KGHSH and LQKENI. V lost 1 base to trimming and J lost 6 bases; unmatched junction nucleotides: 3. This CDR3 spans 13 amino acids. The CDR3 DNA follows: TGTGCCAGCTCACCACGGGAGGGCCGCGAGCAGTACTTC. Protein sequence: CASSPREGREQYF.

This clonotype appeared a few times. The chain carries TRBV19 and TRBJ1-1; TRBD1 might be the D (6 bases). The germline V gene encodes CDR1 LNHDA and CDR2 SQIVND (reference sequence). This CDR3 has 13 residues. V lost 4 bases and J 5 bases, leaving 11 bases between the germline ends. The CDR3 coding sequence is TGTGCCAGTAGTAGAACAGGGAAGACTGAAGCTTTCTTT. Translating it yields CASSRTGKTEAFF.